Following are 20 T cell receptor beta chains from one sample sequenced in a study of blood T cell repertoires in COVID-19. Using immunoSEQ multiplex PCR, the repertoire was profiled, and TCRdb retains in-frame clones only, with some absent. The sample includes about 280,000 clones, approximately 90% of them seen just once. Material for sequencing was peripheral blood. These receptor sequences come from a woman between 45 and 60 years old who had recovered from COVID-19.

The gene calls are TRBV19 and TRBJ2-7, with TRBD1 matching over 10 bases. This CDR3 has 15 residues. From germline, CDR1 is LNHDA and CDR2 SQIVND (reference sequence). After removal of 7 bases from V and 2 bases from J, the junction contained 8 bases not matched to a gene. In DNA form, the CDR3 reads TGTGCCAGTACTCCGGGACAGGGGCCTACCTACGAGCAGTACTTC. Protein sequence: CASTPGQGPTYEQYF.

CDR3 protein: CASSSRVGSGNTIYF. CDR3 DNA sequence: TGTGCCAGCAGCTCCAGGGTGGGCTCTGGAAACACCATATATTTT. This rearrangement joins TRBV5-4 to TRBJ1-3; D perhaps matches TRBD1 (5 bases). V lost 3 bases to trimming and J lost 0 bases, with 10 bases between them. Germline V lookup: CDR1 SGHNT, CDR2 YYREEE (reference sequence). This CDR3 region has 15 residues.

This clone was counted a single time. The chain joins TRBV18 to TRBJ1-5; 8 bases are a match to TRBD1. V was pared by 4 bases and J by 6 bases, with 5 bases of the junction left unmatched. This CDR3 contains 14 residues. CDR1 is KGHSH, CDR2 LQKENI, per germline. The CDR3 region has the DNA TGTGCCAGCTCACTCGGACAGGGCGGTCAGCCCCAGCATTTT. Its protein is CASSLGQGGQPQHF. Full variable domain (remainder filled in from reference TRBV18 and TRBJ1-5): NAGVMQNPRHLVRRRGQEARLRCSPMKGHSHVYWYRQLPEEGLKFMVYLQKENIIDESGMPKERFSAEFPKEGPSILRIQQVVRGDSAAYFCASSLGQGGQPQHFGDGTRLSIL.

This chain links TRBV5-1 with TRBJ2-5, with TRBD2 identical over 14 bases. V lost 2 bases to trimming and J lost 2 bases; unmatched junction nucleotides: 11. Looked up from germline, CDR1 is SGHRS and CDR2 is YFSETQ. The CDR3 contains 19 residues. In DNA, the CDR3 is TGCGCCAGCAGCTTCGGGACTAGCGGGGGTGCCAGACATCAAGAGACCCAGTACTTC. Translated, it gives CASSFGTSGGARHQETQYF.

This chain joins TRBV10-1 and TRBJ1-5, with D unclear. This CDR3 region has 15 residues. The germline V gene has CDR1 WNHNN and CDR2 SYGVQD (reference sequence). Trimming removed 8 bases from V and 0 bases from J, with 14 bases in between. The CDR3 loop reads CASRRSSYSNQPQHF. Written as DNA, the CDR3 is TGCGCCAGCCGGAGGAGCTCCTATAGCAATCAGCCCCAGCATTTT.

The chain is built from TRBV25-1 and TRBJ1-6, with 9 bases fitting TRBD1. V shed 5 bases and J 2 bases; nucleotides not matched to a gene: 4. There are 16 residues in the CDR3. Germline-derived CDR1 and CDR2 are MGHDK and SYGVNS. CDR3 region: CASSTGGFPYNSPLHF. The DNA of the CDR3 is TGTGCCAGCAGTACAGGGGGCTTTCCCTATAATTCACCCCTCCACTTT.

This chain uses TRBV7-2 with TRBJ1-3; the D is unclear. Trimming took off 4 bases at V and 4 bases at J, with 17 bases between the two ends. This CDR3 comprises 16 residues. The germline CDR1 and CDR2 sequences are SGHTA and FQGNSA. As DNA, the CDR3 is TGTGCCAGCAGCTCTCCGGCGGGTATATTCGGAAACACCATATATTTT. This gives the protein CASSSPAGIFGNTIYF.

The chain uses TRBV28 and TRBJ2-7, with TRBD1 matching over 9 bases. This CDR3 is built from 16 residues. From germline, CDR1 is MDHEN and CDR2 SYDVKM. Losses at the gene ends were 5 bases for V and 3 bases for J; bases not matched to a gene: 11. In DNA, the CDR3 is TGTGCCAGCAGTCCCTTAGAGGACAGGGGAGTCTACGAGCAGTACTTC. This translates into CASSPLEDRGVYEQYF.

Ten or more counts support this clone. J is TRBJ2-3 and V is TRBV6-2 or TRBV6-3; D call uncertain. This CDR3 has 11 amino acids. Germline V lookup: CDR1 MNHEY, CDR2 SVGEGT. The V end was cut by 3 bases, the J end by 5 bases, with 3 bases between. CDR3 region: CASSYRDTQYF. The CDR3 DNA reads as TGTGCCAGCAGTTATCGAGATACGCAGTATTTT.

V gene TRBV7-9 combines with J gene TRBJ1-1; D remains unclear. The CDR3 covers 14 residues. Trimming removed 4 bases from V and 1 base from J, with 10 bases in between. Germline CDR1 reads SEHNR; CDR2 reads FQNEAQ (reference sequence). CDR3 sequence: CASSSQRANTEAFF. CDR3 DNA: TGTGCCAGCAGCTCGCAGCGTGCGAACACTGAAGCTTTCTTT.

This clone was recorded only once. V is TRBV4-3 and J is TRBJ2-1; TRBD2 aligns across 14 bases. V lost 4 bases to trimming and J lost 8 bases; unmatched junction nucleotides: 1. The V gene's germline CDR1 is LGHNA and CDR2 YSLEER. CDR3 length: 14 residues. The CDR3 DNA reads TGCGCCAGCAGCCTGGGACTAGCGGGAGATGAGCAGTTCTTC. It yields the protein CASSLGLAGDEQFF.

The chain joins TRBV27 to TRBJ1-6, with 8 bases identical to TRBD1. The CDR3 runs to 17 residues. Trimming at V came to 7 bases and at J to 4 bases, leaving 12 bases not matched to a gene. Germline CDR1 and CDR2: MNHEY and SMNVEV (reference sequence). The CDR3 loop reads CASTKMGTGIYNSPLHF. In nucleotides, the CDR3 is TGTGCCAGCACTAAAATGGGGACAGGAATATATAATTCACCCCTCCACTTT.

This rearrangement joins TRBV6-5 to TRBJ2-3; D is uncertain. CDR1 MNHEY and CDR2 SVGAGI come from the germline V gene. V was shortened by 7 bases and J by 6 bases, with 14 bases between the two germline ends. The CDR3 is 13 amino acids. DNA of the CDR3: TGTGCCAGCACCCTTTCTAGGATGGATACGCAGTATTTT. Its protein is CASTLSRMDTQYF.

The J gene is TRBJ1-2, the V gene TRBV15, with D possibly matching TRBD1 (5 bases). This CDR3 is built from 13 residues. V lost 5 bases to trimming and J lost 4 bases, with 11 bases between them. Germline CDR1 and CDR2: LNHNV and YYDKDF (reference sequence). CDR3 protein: CATSGGLLYGYTF. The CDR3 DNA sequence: TGTGCCACCAGCGGGGGACTGCTCTATGGCTACACCTTC.

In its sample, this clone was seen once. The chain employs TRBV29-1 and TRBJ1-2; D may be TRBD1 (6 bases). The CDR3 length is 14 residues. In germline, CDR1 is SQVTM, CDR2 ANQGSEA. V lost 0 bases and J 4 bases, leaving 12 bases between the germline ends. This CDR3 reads CSVEDSQGIYGYTF. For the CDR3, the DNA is TGCAGCGTTGAAGATTCACAGGGTATCTATGGCTACACCTTC.

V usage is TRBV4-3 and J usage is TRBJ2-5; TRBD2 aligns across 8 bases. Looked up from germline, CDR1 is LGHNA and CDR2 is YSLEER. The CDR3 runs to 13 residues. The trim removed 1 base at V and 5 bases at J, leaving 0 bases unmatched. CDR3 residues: CASSQGLAETQYF. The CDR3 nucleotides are TGCGCCAGCAGCCAAGGACTAGCGGAGACCCAGTACTTC.

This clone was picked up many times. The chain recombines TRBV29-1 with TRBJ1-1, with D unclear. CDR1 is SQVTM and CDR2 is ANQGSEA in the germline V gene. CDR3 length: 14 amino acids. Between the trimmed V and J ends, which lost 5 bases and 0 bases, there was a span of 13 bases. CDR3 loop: CSVYQWRVNTEAFF. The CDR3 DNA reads TGCAGCGTTTATCAGTGGCGGGTGAACACTGAAGCTTTCTTT. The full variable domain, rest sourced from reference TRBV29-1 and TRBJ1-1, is SAVISQKPSRDICQRGTSLTIQCQVDSQVTMMFWYRQQPGQSLTLIATANQGSEATYESGFVIDKFPISRPNLTFSTLTVSNMSPEDSSIYLCSVYQWRVNTEAFFGQGTRLTVV.

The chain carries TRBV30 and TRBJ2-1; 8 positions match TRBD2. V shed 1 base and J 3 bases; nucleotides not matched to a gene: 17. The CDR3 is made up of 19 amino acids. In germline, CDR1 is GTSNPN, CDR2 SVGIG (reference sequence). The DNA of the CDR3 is TGTGCCTGGAGTGGGTTTCTAGCGGGTACCACGTCCTTCTACAATGAGCAGTTCTTC. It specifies CAWSGFLAGTTSFYNEQFF.

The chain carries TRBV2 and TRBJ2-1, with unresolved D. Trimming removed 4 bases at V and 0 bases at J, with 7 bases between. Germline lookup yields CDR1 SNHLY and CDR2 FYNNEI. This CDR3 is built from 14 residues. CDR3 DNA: TGTGCCAGCAGTGGTGAGAGCTCCTACAATGAGCAGTTCTTC. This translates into CASSGESSYNEQFF.

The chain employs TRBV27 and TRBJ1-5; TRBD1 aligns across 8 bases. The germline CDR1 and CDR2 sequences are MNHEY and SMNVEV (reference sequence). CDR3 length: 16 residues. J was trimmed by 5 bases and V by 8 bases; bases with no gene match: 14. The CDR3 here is CASAHWQGANYQPQHF. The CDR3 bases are TGTGCCAGCGCCCATTGGCAGGGGGCTAATTATCAGCCCCAGCATTTT.